This T cell receptor (beta chain) derives from a study of T cells in Graves' hyperthyroidism and ophthalmopathy. There were TCR beta CDR3 regions amplified from RNA transcripts. The HTBI primer set served for first-round RT-PCR of the TCR CDR3. Via MiXCR, TCRdb re-called the multiplex PCR reads, giving one row per CDR3 protein. The sample consists of 600,000 to 800,000 distinct CDR3 sequences, around a third of them appearing once. Trimming cost V 4 bases and J 7 bases, with 17 bases left between them. Germline V gene data show CDR1 as SGHKS and CDR2 as YYEKEE (reference sequence). The CDR3 has 14 residues.

The sequence was obtained from a woman aged 40-49 years with Graves' hyperthyroidism. Input material: blood. The chain combines TRBV5-5 with TRBJ2-5; D is unclear. The CDR3 DNA sequence: TGTGCCAGCAGCCCCGGGCCAGTCGCTGGGACCCAGTACTTC. Its protein is CASSPGPVAGTQYF.